A selection of T cell receptor beta chains follows, all from one sample in a study of blood T cell repertoires in COVID-19. Profiled with immunoSEQ multiplex PCR; TCRdb holds only in-frame clones, not every one. Among 380,000 or so clones listed, 89% were seen once. The sequenced material came from peripheral blood. These receptors were collected from a man aged 40-49 years with acute or convalescent COVID-19. The CDR3 runs from the conserved cysteine through the conserved F or W. The D gene is left open where the match is weak. The listing skips clone size in some rows; elsewhere it reads once, few, many or a size class.

clone_size	j_call	d_call	v_call	cdr3_aa	cdr3_nt
-	TRBJ1-3	-	TRBV9	CASSVDGTGNTIYF	TGTGCCAGCAGCGTAGACGGTACGGGAAACACCATATATTTT
-	TRBJ1-2	-	TRBV10-3	CAISDVSIYGYTF	TGTGCCATCAGTGATGTCAGTATCTATGGCTACACCTTC
-	TRBJ2-1	-	TRBV9	CASSVYSIYNEQFF	TGTGCCAGCAGCGTCTACAGCATTTACAATGAGCAGTTCTTC
-	TRBJ1-6	TRBD1	TRBV18	CASSPGTAGGDSPLHF	TGTGCCAGCTCACCAGGGACAGCGGGGGGAGATTCACCCCTCCACTTT
-	TRBJ1-3	-	TRBV5-4	CASSLYVGVGSGNTIYF	TGTGCCAGCAGCTTGTACGTCGGGGTGGGCTCTGGAAACACCATATATTTT
-	TRBJ2-3	TRBD2	TRBV6-4	CASSLPVTSATDTQYF	TGTGCCAGCAGTTTACCGGTCACTAGCGCCACAGATACGCAGTATTTT
-	TRBJ2-7	TRBD2	TRBV7-2	CASTAGGGRYVRQYF	TGTGCCAGCACCGCGGGCGGCGGGAGATACGTTCGGCAGTACTTC
-	TRBJ2-2	-	TRBV10-1	CASSQAGTPNTGELFF	TGCGCCAGCAGCCAAGCCGGGACACCGAACACCGGGGAGCTGTTTTTT
-	TRBJ1-1	-	TRBV25-1	CASSGHSQGGGTEAFF	TGTGCCAGCAGTGGGCACAGTCAGGGAGGAGGGACTGAAGCTTTCTTT
few	TRBJ2-6	TRBD2	TRBV3-1/TRBV3-2	CASSPSGIGGNVLTF	TGTGCCAGCAGCCCCAGCGGGATTGGCGGCAACGTCCTGACTTTC
medium-sized	TRBJ2-2	TRBD2	TRBV11-2	CASSLRTSANTGELFF	TGTGCCAGCAGCCTCCGGACTAGCGCGAACACCGGGGAGCTGTTTTTT
-	TRBJ1-2	-	TRBV28	CASSRAGANYGYTF	TGTGCCAGCAGCCGGGCGGGAGCTAACTATGGCTACACCTTC
-	TRBJ1-4	-	TRBV21-1	CASRLTGPAEKLFF	TGTGCCAGCAGGCTGACAGGACCCGCGGAAAAACTGTTTTTT
-	TRBJ1-1	TRBD1	TRBV7-2	CASSPRDRSITEAFF	TGTGCCAGCAGCCCGAGGGACAGAAGTATCACTGAAGCTTTCTTT
-	TRBJ1-1	TRBD1	TRBV27	CASRRGQGADTEAFF	TGTGCCAGCAGGCGAGGACAGGGGGCGGACACTGAAGCTTTCTTT
-	TRBJ2-5	TRBD2	TRBV6-1	CASSVWGLAVYQETQYF	TGTGCCAGCAGTGTCTGGGGACTAGCAGTATACCAAGAGACCCAGTACTTC
-	TRBJ2-3	-	TRBV20-1	CSASLDTQYF	TGCAGTGCTAGTCTAGATACGCAGTATTTT
-	TRBJ2-5	TRBD2	TRBV7-2	CASSPLGLADETQYF	TGTGCCAGCAGCCCACTGGGACTAGCGGATGAGACCCAGTACTTC
few	TRBJ1-2	-	TRBV6-2/TRBV6-3	CASSYMSEQRYTF	TGTGCCAGCAGTTACATGTCAGAACAGCGCTACACCTTC
-	TRBJ2-3	-	TRBV28	CASSGGVDTQYF	TGTGCCAGCAGTGGCGGCGTGGATACGCAGTATTTT
-	TRBJ1-1	TRBD1	TRBV5-1	CASGDRGMNTEAFF	TGCGCCAGCGGAGACAGGGGGATGAACACTGAAGCTTTCTTT
-	TRBJ1-5	-	TRBV6-5	CASSQGGFQPQHF	TGTGCCAGCAGCCAGGGAGGATTCCAGCCCCAGCATTTT
-	TRBJ2-7	TRBD1	TRBV5-1	CASSYGTGFYEQYF	TGCGCCAGCAGCTACGGGACAGGTTTTTACGAGCAGTACTTC
few	TRBJ2-7	-	TRBV20-1	CSASPDIGYEQYF	TGCAGTGCTAGTCCGGACATCGGTTACGAGCAGTACTTC
once	TRBJ2-7	-	TRBV5-4	CASSLPGNEQYF	TGTGCCAGCAGCCTCCCAGGGAACGAGCAGTACTTC
-	TRBJ2-4	-	TRBV2	CASRTQVAKNIQYF	TGTGCCAGCAGAACACAGGTAGCCAAAAACATTCAGTACTTC
-	TRBJ2-7	-	TRBV30	CAWSRGNTYEQYF	TGTGCCTGGAGTCGTGGCAATACCTACGAGCAGTACTTC
-	TRBJ1-5	-	TRBV21-1	CASSIRRGRATHSNQPQHF	TGTGCCAGCAGCATAAGGAGAGGCAGGGCTACCCATAGCAATCAGCCCCAGCATTTT
-	TRBJ2-7	TRBD2	TRBV6-5	CASRFDAGGPYEQYF	TGTGCCAGCAGATTCGATGCGGGAGGACCCTACGAGCAGTACTTC
-	TRBJ2-7	-	TRBV6-5	CASGDRFSYEQYF	TGTGCCAGCGGCGACAGGTTTTCCTACGAGCAGTACTTC
-	TRBJ1-6	-	TRBV4-3	CASSQGPAGLEGGSPLHF	TGCGCCAGCAGCCAAGGCCCCGCAGGGCTGGAGGGAGGTTCACCCCTCCACTTT
-	TRBJ2-3	-	TRBV5-1	CASSLGTITDTQYF	TGCGCCAGCAGCTTGGGGACTATTACAGATACGCAGTATTTT
once	TRBJ1-2	TRBD1	TRBV6-2/TRBV6-3	CASSRTGGNYGYTF	TGTGCCAGCAGTAGGACAGGGGGAAACTATGGCTACACCTTC
-	TRBJ2-7	-	TRBV20-1	CSPTVEDEQYF	TGCAGTCCCACGGTAGAAGACGAGCAGTACTTC
-	TRBJ2-7	-	TRBV5-4	CASSPVGDRYEQYF	TGTGCCAGCAGCCCGGTCGGAGATAGGTACGAGCAGTACTTC
-	TRBJ1-5	-	TRBV5-1	CASSPGLDNQPQHF	TGCGCCAGCAGCCCGGGACTGGACAATCAGCCCCAGCATTTT
-	TRBJ2-5	-	TRBV7-2	CASSLGRLQETQYF	TGTGCCAGCAGCTTGGGCAGGCTACAAGAGACCCAGTACTTC
-	TRBJ1-4	-	TRBV5-4	CASSIDRQVPGEKLFF	TGTGCCAGCAGCATCGACCGACAGGTGCCGGGTGAAAAACTGTTTTTT
-	TRBJ2-7	-	TRBV7-9	CASSLVDEQYF	TGTGCCAGCAGCTTAGTCGACGAGCAGTACTTC
few	TRBJ2-2	-	TRBV3-1/TRBV3-2	CASSLTGELFF	TGTGCCAGCAGTCTCACCGGGGAGCTGTTTTTT
once	TRBJ2-2	TRBD1	TRBV28	CASSSQLTGATGELFF	TGTGCCAGCAGTTCCCAACTGACAGGGGCCACCGGGGAGCTGTTTTTT
-	TRBJ1-6	TRBD1	TRBV10-3	CAISDPLTGSNSPLHF	TGTGCCATCAGTGACCCACTGACAGGGAGTAATTCACCCCTCCACTTT
-	TRBJ1-2	-	TRBV28	CASGGGGYYGYTF	TGTGCCAGCGGAGGCGGAGGGTACTATGGCTACACCTTC
-	TRBJ1-4	TRBD1	TRBV7-2	CASSFSRSQGAREKLFF	TGTGCCAGCAGCTTTTCTAGGAGTCAGGGGGCAAGGGAAAAACTGTTTTTT
-	TRBJ1-3	TRBD1	TRBV7-9	CASSFLRQGAGNTIYF	TGTGCCAGCAGCTTTTTGCGACAGGGGGCAGGAAACACCATATATTTT
-	TRBJ2-3	TRBD2	TRBV10-1	CASSERGRAADTQYF	TGCGCCAGCAGTGAGCGCGGGAGGGCCGCAGATACGCAGTATTTT